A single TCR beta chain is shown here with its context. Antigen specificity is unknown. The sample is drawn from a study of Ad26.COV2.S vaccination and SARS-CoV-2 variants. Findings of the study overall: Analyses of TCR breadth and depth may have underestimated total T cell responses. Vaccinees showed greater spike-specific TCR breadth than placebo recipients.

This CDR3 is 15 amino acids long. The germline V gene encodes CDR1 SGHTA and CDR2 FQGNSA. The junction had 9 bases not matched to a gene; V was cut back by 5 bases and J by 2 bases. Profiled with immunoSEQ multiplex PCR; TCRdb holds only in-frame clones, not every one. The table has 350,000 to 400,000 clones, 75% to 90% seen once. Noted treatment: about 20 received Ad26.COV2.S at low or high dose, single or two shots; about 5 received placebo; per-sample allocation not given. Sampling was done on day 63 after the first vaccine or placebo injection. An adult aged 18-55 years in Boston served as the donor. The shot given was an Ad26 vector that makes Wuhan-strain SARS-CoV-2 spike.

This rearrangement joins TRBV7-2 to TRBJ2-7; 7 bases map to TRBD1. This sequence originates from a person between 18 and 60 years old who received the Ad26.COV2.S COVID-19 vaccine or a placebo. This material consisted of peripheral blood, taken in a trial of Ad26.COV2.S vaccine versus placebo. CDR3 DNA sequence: TGTGCCAGCAGCAGGGACAGAACGCAAACCTACGAGCAGTACTTC. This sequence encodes CASSRDRTQTYEQYF.